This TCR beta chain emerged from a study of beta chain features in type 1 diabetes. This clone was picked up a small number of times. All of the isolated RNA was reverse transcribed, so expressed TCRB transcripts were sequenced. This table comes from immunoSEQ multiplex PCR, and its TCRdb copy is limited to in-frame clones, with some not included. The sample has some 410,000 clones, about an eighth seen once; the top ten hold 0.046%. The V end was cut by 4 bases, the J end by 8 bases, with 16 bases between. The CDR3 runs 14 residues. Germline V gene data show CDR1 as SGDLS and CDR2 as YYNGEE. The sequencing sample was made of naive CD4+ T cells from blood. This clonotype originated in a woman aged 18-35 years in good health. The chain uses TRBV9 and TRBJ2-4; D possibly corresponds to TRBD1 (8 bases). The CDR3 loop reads CASSSRTGRDIQYF. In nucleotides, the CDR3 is TGTGCCAGCAGCTCGAGGACAGGGAGGGACATTCAGTACTTC.